This is a list of T cell receptor beta chains from one sample in a study of blood T cell repertoires in COVID-19. Generated by immunoSEQ multiplex PCR, the TCRdb table keeps only in-frame clones and is missing some. The table shows fewer than 350,000 clones, with roughly 79% occurring only once. The sequencing sample was made of peripheral blood. These TCRs come from a woman aged 55-70 years with active or convalescent COVID-19. The CDR3 runs from the conserved cysteine through the conserved F or W. The order of the fields is V gene, clone size, J gene, D gene, CDR3 protein, CDR3 DNA. D genes are given only for firm matches. Some rows mark clone size as missing; the rest say once, few, many or name a class of expanded clone.

TRBV4-1	few	TRBJ2-2	TRBD2	CASSQGELAHTGELFF	TGCGCCAGCAGCCAAGGTGAACTAGCGCACACCGGGGAGCTGTTTTTT
TRBV5-8	-	TRBJ1-2	-	CASRPIPGGYTF	TGTGCCAGCAGACCAATCCCGGGTGGCTACACCTTC
TRBV6-1	few	TRBJ2-6	-	CASSELGGAGANVLTF	TGTGCCAGCAGTGAACTTGGGGGGGCCGGGGCCAACGTCCTGACTTTC
TRBV18	-	TRBJ2-2	-	CASSPSTGHTGELFF	TGTGCCAGCTCACCTAGTACAGGGCACACCGGGGAGCTGTTTTTT
TRBV7-9	-	TRBJ2-7	-	CASSIRDTSYEQYF	TGTGCCAGCAGCATAAGGGACACTTCCTACGAGCAGTACTTC
TRBV6-2/TRBV6-3	-	TRBJ1-5	-	CASSYFSGGGSYSNQPQHF	TGTGCCAGCAGTTACTTCTCCGGTGGGGGGAGTTATAGCAATCAGCCCCAGCATTTT
TRBV21-1	once	TRBJ2-2	-	CASSKPGQGAAELFF	TGTGCCAGCAGCAAACCGGGACAGGGGGCTGCGGAGCTGTTTTTT
TRBV9	-	TRBJ1-4	TRBD1	CASSVGGGAQEKLFF	TGTGCCAGCAGCGTAGGAGGGGGCGCGCAAGAAAAACTGTTTTTT
TRBV6-5	once	TRBJ1-1	-	CASSYSYRPNTEAFF	TGTGCCAGCAGTTACTCCTACAGGCCGAACACTGAAGCTTTCTTT
TRBV24-1	-	TRBJ2-3	TRBD2	CATSDAPSSGGRDTQYF	TGTGCCACCAGTGATGCCCCGTCTAGCGGGGGGCGGGATACGCAGTATTTT
TRBV6-2/TRBV6-3	once	TRBJ1-2	-	CASSYSSFGGGYTF	TGTGCCAGCAGTTACTCGTCCTTCGGAGGCGGCTACACCTTC
TRBV12-3/TRBV12-4	-	TRBJ1-2	-	CATHRDKGAGYTF	TGTGCCACCCACCGGGACAAGGGAGCTGGCTACACCTTC
TRBV7-8	-	TRBJ1-6	-	CACSGGRHNSPLHF	TGTGCCTGTAGCGGGGGGAGGCATAATTCACCCCTCCACTTT
TRBV6-5	-	TRBJ1-2	-	CASSYAAGYGYTF	TGTGCCAGCAGTTATGCCGCGGGTTATGGCTACACCTTC
TRBV7-6	-	TRBJ1-1	-	CASSGTQNTEAFF	TGTGCCAGCAGCGGGACACAGAACACTGAAGCTTTCTTT
TRBV5-5	few	TRBJ1-5	-	CASSLPGQPQHF	TGTGCCAGCAGCTTACCAGGTCAGCCCCAGCATTTT
TRBV7-6	-	TRBJ2-1	-	CASSLDLGGAPNEQFF	TGTGCCAGCAGCTTGGACCTAGGGGGGGCACCCAATGAGCAGTTCTTC
TRBV10-1	-	TRBJ1-2	TRBD1	CASRGGTNYGYTF	TGCGCCAGCAGAGGGGGCACTAACTATGGCTACACCTTC
TRBV18	-	TRBJ2-7	TRBD2	CASSPLPAGGPGSYEQYF	TGTGCCAGCTCACCACTCCCAGCGGGGGGGCCAGGTTCCTACGAGCAGTACTTC
TRBV27	few	TRBJ1-6	-	CASSLRGKTGLSSYNSPLHF	TGTGCCAGCAGTTTACGTGGAAAAACGGGACTGAGCTCCTATAATTCACCCCTCCACTTT
TRBV18	once	TRBJ2-5	TRBD1	CASSRGQDKETQYF	TGTGCCAGCTCACGGGGACAGGATAAAGAGACCCAGTACTTC
TRBV12-3/TRBV12-4	-	TRBJ2-7	-	CASSFQGYEQYF	TGTGCCAGCAGTTTCCAGGGTTACGAGCAGTACTTC
TRBV27	-	TRBJ1-2	-	CASARRLRDGYTF	TGTGCCAGCGCGAGGAGGTTAAGGGATGGCTACACCTTC
TRBV27	-	TRBJ2-5	TRBD2	CASARGSSGYQETQYF	TGTGCCAGCGCACGGGGGTCTAGCGGGTACCAAGAGACCCAGTACTTC
TRBV5-5	-	TRBJ1-2	TRBD1	CASSLGSTGGSYTF	TGTGCCAGCAGCTTGGGGTCAACAGGGGGCAGCTACACCTTC
TRBV7-2	-	TRBJ2-3	-	CASSLALGGGSTDTQYF	TGTGCCAGCAGCTTAGCGCTAGGGGGGGGGAGCACAGATACGCAGTATTTT
TRBV7-3	once	TRBJ2-1	-	CASSSRGSYNEQFF	TGTGCCAGCAGCTCTAGAGGGTCCTACAATGAGCAGTTCTTC
TRBV10-2	-	TRBJ1-5	-	CASTRDSNQPQHF	TGCGCCAGCACGAGGGATAGCAATCAGCCCCAGCATTTT
TRBV28	-	TRBJ1-5	-	CASSLWRRVYSNQPQHF	TGTGCCAGCAGTTTATGGAGGAGGGTTTATAGCAATCAGCCCCAGCATTTT
TRBV4-1	few	TRBJ1-6	-	CASSQVVGGSSPLHF	TGCGCCAGCAGCCAAGTAGTGGGGGGGAGCTCACCCCTCCACTTT
TRBV18	few	TRBJ1-1	-	CASSLPTGYLNTEAFF	TGTGCCAGCTCCCTTCCCACAGGGTACTTGAACACTGAAGCTTTCTTT
TRBV12-3/TRBV12-4	-	TRBJ1-1	-	CASSFAGNTEAFF	TGTGCCAGCAGTTTCGCGGGGAACACTGAAGCTTTCTTT
TRBV28	-	TRBJ2-7	-	CASSFTPQGTGEQYF	TGTGCCAGCAGTTTTACCCCACAGGGTACGGGCGAGCAGTACTTC
TRBV28	few	TRBJ1-6	-	CASSAGDGSSYNSPLHF	TGTGCCAGCAGTGCCGGGGACGGGAGCTCCTATAATTCACCCCTCCACTTT
TRBV18	once	TRBJ1-3	TRBD1	CASSPGQGVNTIYF	TGTGCCAGCTCACCCGGACAGGGGGTAAACACCATATATTTT
TRBV21-1	-	TRBJ1-4	-	CASSPRGMEELFF	TGTGCCAGCAGCCCCCGCGGGATGGAGGAACTGTTTTTT
TRBV9	few	TRBJ2-2	-	CASSASVLGELFF	TGTGCCAGCAGCGCCTCCGTCCTCGGGGAGCTGTTTTTT
TRBV5-8	-	TRBJ2-3	TRBD1	CASNGQGIGTQYF	TGTGCCAGCAATGGACAGGGTATTGGTACGCAGTATTTT
TRBV29-1	-	TRBJ1-1	-	CSVEGRLNTEAFF	TGCAGCGTTGAGGGCAGATTGAACACTGAAGCTTTCTTT
TRBV5-6	-	TRBJ2-3	TRBD1	CASSPGYGQGTDTQYF	TGTGCCAGCAGCCCTGGCTACGGACAGGGCACAGATACGCAGTATTTT
TRBV18	-	TRBJ2-5	TRBD1	CASSGTGGRETQYF	TGTGCCAGCTCTGGGACAGGGGGAAGAGAGACCCAGTACTTC
TRBV6-2/TRBV6-3	-	TRBJ1-2	-	CASSSRVFEGYTF	TGTGCCAGCAGTTCGAGGGTTTTTGAGGGCTACACCTTC
TRBV6-2/TRBV6-3	-	TRBJ2-5	TRBD2	CASSGASGGAGETQYF	TGTGCCAGCAGTGGCGCTAGCGGGGGGGCCGGAGAGACCCAGTACTTC
TRBV12-3/TRBV12-4	once	TRBJ2-3	-	CASSLARREERHF	TGTGCCAGCAGTTTAGCGCGACGAGAGGAGCGGCATTTT
TRBV7-9	-	TRBJ1-2	TRBD1	CASSPRTGKVHGYTF	TGTGCCAGCAGCCCCAGGACAGGGAAAGTTCATGGCTACACCTTC
TRBV19	-	TRBJ2-5	-	CASSNGRGETQYF	TGTGCCAGTAGTAACGGTCGGGGAGAGACCCAGTACTTC
TRBV20-1	-	TRBJ1-2	-	CSASYRQADYGYTF	TGCAGTGCTAGTTACAGGCAGGCGGACTATGGCTACACCTTC
TRBV7-9	-	TRBJ1-2	-	CASSPIDRNYGYTF	TGTGCCAGCAGCCCCATAGACAGAAACTATGGCTACACCTTC
TRBV6-5	-	TRBJ1-2	TRBD1	CASSRGTGGNYGYTF	TGTGCCAGCAGCCGAGGGACAGGCGGGAACTATGGCTACACCTTC
TRBV5-1	medium-sized	TRBJ1-1	-	CASSLGPEAFF	TGCGCCAGCAGCTTGGGGCCTGAAGCTTTCTTT
TRBV27	-	TRBJ1-5	TRBD1	CASRTGSRVQPQHF	TGTGCCAGCAGGACAGGGTCTCGAGTTCAGCCCCAGCATTTT
TRBV4-1	-	TRBJ1-1	TRBD1	CASSLQGQGPTEAFF	TGCGCCAGCAGCCTCCAGGGACAGGGACCCACTGAAGCTTTCTTT
TRBV7-2	-	TRBJ1-2	TRBD1	CASSPRTGDGYTF	TGTGCCAGCAGCCCACGGACAGGGGATGGCTACACCTTC
TRBV10-3	-	TRBJ2-3	TRBD2	CAISGSGGAGDTQYF	TGTGCCATCAGTGGTAGCGGGGGGGCTGGTGATACGCAGTATTTT
TRBV7-8	-	TRBJ2-2	TRBD2	CASSGRGGRTGELFF	TGTGCCAGCAGCGGGCGGGGGGGCCGCACCGGGGAGCTGTTTTTT
TRBV11-2	once	TRBJ2-7	TRBD2	CASSGGLAGDHEQYF	TGTGCCAGCAGCGGAGGACTAGCGGGGGATCACGAGCAGTACTTC
TRBV5-8	-	TRBJ2-2	-	CASGPWSTQNTGELFF	TGTGCCAGCGGTCCCTGGTCTACCCAGAACACCGGGGAGCTGTTTTTT